The source of this T cell receptor beta chain is a study of T cells in Graves' hyperthyroidism and ophthalmopathy. Overall study: At the time of initial diagnosis and before any treatment, peripheral blood was collected. Study-wide results and limits: Classification by a 13 V-J model distinguished ophthalmopathy from stable hyperthyroidism.

Trimming at V came to 4 bases and at J to 9 bases, leaving 6 bases not matched to a gene. Germline loops: CDR1 MNHGY, CDR2 SVAAGI. This CDR3 is 15 amino acids long. As for this clonotype: Its antigen is still unknown.

Sampled blood dates from first hyperthyroidism diagnosis, and it precedes any ophthalmopathy symptoms. RNA transcripts yielded amplified TCR beta CDR3 regions. Primed by the HTBI set, a first-round RT-PCR was run on the TCR CDR3. Via MiXCR, TCRdb re-called the multiplex PCR reads, giving one row per CDR3 protein. Seen here are fewer than 300,000 distinct CDR3 sequences, nearly 15% observed once, and the top ten hold roughly 30%. This clonotype was obtained from a woman in her forties or fifties with Graves' hyperthyroidism that later progressed to Graves' ophthalmopathy. Material for sequencing was blood. This chain uses TRBV6-9 with TRBJ2-1; TRBD2 aligns across 13 bases. The CDR3 here is CASSFGLAGAGEQFF. The CDR3 DNA is TGTGCCAGCAGTTTCGGACTAGCGGGAGCCGGTGAGCAGTTCTTC.